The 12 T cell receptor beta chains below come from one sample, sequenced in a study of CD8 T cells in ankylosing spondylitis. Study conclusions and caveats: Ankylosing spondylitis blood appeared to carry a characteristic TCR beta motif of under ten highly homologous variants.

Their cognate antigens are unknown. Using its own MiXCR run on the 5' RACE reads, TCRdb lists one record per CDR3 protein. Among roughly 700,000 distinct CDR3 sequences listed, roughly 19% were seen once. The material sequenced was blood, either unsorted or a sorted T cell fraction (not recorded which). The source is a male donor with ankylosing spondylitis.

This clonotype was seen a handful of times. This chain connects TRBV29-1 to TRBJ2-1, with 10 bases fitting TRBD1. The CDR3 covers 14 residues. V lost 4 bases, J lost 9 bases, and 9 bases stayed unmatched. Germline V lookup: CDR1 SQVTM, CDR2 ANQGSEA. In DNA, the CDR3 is TGCAGCGTTGCCTACTCCGGGACAGGGGCTGAGCAGTTCTTC. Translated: CSVAYSGTGAEQFF.

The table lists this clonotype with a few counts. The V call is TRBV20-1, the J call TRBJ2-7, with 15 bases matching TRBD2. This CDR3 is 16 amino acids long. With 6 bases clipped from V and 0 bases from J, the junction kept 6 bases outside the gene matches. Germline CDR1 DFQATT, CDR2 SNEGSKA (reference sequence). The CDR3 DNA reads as TGCAGTGCATCCGGGACTAGCGGGAGGAGCTCCTACGAGCAGTACTTC. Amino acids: CSASGTSGRSSYEQYF.

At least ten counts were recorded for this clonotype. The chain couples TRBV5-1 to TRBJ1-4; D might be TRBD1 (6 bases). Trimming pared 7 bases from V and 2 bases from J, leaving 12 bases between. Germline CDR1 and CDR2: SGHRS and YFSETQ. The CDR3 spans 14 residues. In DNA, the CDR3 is TGCGCCAGCGGAAGGGGGGGGACTAATGAAAAACTGTTTTTT. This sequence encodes CASGRGGTNEKLFF.

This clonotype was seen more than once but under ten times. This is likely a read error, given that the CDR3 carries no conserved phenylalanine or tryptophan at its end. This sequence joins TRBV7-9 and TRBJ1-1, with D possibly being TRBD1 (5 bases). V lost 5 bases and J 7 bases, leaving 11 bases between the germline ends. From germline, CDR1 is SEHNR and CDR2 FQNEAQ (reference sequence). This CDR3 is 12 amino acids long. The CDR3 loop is CASSPSGIEAFL. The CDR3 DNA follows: TGTGCCAGCAGCCCTTCAGGGATTGAAGCTTTCCTT.

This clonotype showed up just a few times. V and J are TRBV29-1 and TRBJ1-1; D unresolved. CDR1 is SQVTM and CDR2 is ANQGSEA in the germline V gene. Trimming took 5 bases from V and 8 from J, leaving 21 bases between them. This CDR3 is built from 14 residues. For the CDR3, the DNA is TGCAGCGTTTACTTCCCGGGATCTCTAGCCGAAGCTTTCTTT. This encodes CSVYFPGSLAEAFF.

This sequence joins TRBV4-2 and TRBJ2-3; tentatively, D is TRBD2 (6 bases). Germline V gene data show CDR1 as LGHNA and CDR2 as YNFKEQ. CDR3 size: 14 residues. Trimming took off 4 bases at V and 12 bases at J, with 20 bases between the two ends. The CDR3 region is CASSRMIADSNQYF. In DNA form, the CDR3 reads TGTGCCAGCAGCCGAATGATAGCGGACTCCAACCAGTATTTT.

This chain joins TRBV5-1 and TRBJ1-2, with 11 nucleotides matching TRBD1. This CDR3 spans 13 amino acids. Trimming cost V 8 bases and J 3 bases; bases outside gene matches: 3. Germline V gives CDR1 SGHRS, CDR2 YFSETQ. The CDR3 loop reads CASAGQGDYGYTF. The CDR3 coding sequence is TGCGCCAGTGCGGGACAGGGGGACTATGGCTACACCTTC.

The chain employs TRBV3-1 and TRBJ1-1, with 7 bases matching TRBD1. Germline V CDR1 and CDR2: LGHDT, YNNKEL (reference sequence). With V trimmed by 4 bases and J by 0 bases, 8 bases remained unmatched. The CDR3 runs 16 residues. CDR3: CASSLLGGTVNTEAFF. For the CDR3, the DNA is TGTGCCAGCAGCCTGCTCGGGGGGACAGTGAACACTGAAGCTTTCTTT.

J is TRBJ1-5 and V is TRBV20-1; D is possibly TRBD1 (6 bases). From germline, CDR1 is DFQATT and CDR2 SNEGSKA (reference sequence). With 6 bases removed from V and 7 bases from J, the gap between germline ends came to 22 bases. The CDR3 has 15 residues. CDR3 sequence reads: CSAVEGLNRAQPQHF. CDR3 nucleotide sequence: TGCAGTGCCGTCGAGGGGTTAAACAGGGCCCAGCCCCAGCATTTT.

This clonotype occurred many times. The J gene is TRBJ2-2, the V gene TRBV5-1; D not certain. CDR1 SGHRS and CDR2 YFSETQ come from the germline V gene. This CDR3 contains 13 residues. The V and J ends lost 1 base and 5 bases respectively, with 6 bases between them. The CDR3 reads CASSLLETGELFF. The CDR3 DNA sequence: TGCGCCAGCAGCTTGTTAGAAACCGGGGAGCTGTTTTTT.

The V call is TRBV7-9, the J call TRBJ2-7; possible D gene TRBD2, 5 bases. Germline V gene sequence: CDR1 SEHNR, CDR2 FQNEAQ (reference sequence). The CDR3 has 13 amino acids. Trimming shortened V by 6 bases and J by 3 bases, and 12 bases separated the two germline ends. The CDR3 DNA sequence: TGTGCCAGCAGAGGACTTCCTCACTACGAGCAGTACTTC. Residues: CASRGLPHYEQYF.

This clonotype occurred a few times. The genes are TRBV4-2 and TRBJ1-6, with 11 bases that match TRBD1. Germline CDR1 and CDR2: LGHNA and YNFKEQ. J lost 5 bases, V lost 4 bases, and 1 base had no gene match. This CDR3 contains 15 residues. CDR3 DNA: TGTGCCAGCAGCCTGGGACAGGGGGATAATTCACCCCTCCACTTT. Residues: CASSLGQGDNSPLHF.